Listed below are T cell receptor beta chains from one sample, sequenced in a study of shared clonotypes between healthy human individuals. Generated by immunoSEQ multiplex PCR, the TCRdb table keeps only in-frame clones and is missing some. Seen here are approximately 2.1 million clones, approximately 95% observed once, and the top ten hold about 0.37%. The sequenced sample consisted of naive CD4+ T cells from PBMCs. The source is a man younger than 35 in good health. Some clones in this sample may be carry-over from other donors' samples. The CDR3 runs from the conserved cysteine through the conserved F or W. The D gene is left open where the match is weak. Rows give clone size only sometimes, using once, few, many, or a class for an expanded clone.

length: 13; V: TRBV2; J: TRBJ2-7; size: once; D: -; DNA: TGTGCCAGCAACTACGGACAGTCCTACGAGCAGTACTTC; CDR3: CASNYGQSYEQYF
length: 17; V: TRBV21-1; J: TRBJ2-4; size: -; D: -; DNA: TGTGCCAGCAGCAAAGCCGAAAAAAAAGAGACCAAAAACATTCAGTACTTC; CDR3: CASSKAEKKETKNIQYF
length: 18; V: TRBV7-2; J: TRBJ2-7; size: -; D: TRBD2; DNA: TGTGCCAGCAGCTTAAGAGGACTAGCGGGAGGGCCGACCTACGAGCAGTACTTC; CDR3: CASSLRGLAGGPTYEQYF
length: 13; V: TRBV6-6; J: TRBJ2-2; size: -; D: -; DNA: TGTGCCAGCTCAGGGGAAGGGGCCGGGGAGCTGTTTTTT; CDR3: CASSGEGAGELFF
length: 15; V: TRBV4-2; J: TRBJ2-7; size: -; D: -; DNA: TGTGCCAGCAGCCAAGCCCAGGGTCGGACTGATAGGCCGTACTTC; CDR3: CASSQAQGRTDRPYF
length: 10; V: TRBV9; J: TRBJ2-7; size: -; D: -; DNA: TGTGCCAGCCGCGGGCACGAGCAGTACTTC; CDR3: CASRGHEQYF
length: 15; V: TRBV28; J: TRBJ2-1; size: -; D: TRBD2; DNA: TGTGCCAGCAGTTTATCGGGAGGATCGTACAATGAGCAGTTCTTC; CDR3: CASSLSGGSYNEQFF
length: 15; V: TRBV5-8; J: TRBJ1-1; size: -; D: -; DNA: TGTGCCAGCAGCTTACTCGGACATACGAACACTGAAGCTTTCTTT; CDR3: CASSLLGHTNTEAFF
length: 14; V: TRBV7-9; J: TRBJ2-2; size: -; D: -; DNA: TGTGCCAGCAGCGTGTTCTCAAACACCGGGGAGCTGTTTTTT; CDR3: CASSVFSNTGELFF
length: 15; V: TRBV6-1; J: TRBJ1-5; size: -; D: -; DNA: TGTGCCAGCGCAGACCCTCCCGGGGTACATCAGCCCCAGCATTTT; CDR3: CASADPPGVHQPQHF
length: 13; V: TRBV5-1; J: TRBJ1-1; size: -; D: -; DNA: TGCGCCAGCAGACCGACAGGGAACACTGAAGCTTTCTTT; CDR3: CASRPTGNTEAFF
length: 13; V: TRBV12-5; J: TRBJ2-7; size: -; D: TRBD1; DNA: TGTGCTAGTGCCCGGGACAGCTCCTACGAGCAGTACTTC; CDR3: CASARDSSYEQYF
length: 13; V: TRBV6-4; J: TRBJ1-2; size: -; D: -; DNA: TGTGCCAGCAGTGACTCGATAGGGAATGGCTACACCTTC; CDR3: CASSDSIGNGYTF
length: 15; V: TRBV19; J: TRBJ1-5; size: -; D: -; DNA: TGTGCCAGTAGTACGCTAACAGGGTTGTATCAGCCCCAGCATTTT; CDR3: CASSTLTGLYQPQHF
length: 13; V: TRBV29-1; J: TRBJ2-3; size: -; D: -; DNA: TGCAGCGTTGTCGTCAGCTCCACAGATACGCAGTATTTT; CDR3: CSVVVSSTDTQYF
length: 16; V: TRBV27; J: TRBJ2-7; size: -; D: -; DNA: TGTGCCAGCAGTTTTTCTCAGGTTGGGGGATACGACGAGCAGTACTTC; CDR3: CASSFSQVGGYDEQYF
length: 14; V: TRBV5-1; J: TRBJ2-6; size: -; D: -; DNA: TGCGCCAGCTCCTGGGTCTCTGGGGCCAACGTCCTGACTTTC; CDR3: CASSWVSGANVLTF
length: 15; V: TRBV5-1; J: TRBJ2-2; size: once; D: TRBD2; DNA: TGCGCCAGCAGCTCCGGACTAGAGGACACCGGGGAGCTGTTTTTT; CDR3: CASSSGLEDTGELFF
length: 16; V: TRBV28; J: TRBJ1-1; size: -; D: -; DNA: TGTGCCAGCCCGTCCGGGGCCGGGGGATGGAACACTGAAGCTTTCTTT; CDR3: CASPSGAGGWNTEAFF
length: 13; V: TRBV5-4; J: TRBJ2-2; size: -; D: -; DNA: TGTGCCAGCAGGTTGGACCCCACCGGGGAGCTGTTTTTT; CDR3: CASRLDPTGELFF
length: 14; V: TRBV7-8; J: TRBJ1-6; size: -; D: -; DNA: TGTGCCAGCAGCCGGACCCTTGGAGATTCACCCCTCCACTTT; CDR3: CASSRTLGDSPLHF
length: 15; V: TRBV29-1; J: TRBJ2-4; size: -; D: TRBD2; DNA: TGCAGCGTCCGACCCGGACTCGACGGGGGGGACATTCAGTACTTC; CDR3: CSVRPGLDGGDIQYF
length: 16; V: TRBV7-9; J: TRBJ1-2; size: -; D: TRBD1; DNA: TGTGCCAGCAGCTACCCCGGGACAGTCATTAACTATGGCTACACCTTC; CDR3: CASSYPGTVINYGYTF
length: 14; V: TRBV5-1; J: TRBJ1-1; size: -; D: -; DNA: TGCGCCAGCAGACCCAGGGTCGGGAACACTGAAGCTTTCTTT; CDR3: CASRPRVGNTEAFF
length: 14; V: TRBV25-1; J: TRBJ1-4; size: -; D: -; DNA: TGTGCCAGCAGTGGGCCTGGGGTTGGAGAAAAACTGTTTTTT; CDR3: CASSGPGVGEKLFF
length: 14; V: TRBV5-1; J: TRBJ2-5; size: -; D: -; DNA: TGCGCCAGCAGCTGGGGGCCGACCGGGGAGACCCAGTACTTC; CDR3: CASSWGPTGETQYF
length: 13; V: TRBV7-9; J: TRBJ1-2; size: -; D: -; DNA: TGTGCCAGCAGCTTAGAGGGGGAACGTGGCTACACCTTC; CDR3: CASSLEGERGYTF
length: 13; V: TRBV10-3; J: TRBJ1-2; size: -; D: -; DNA: TGTGCCATCAGTGAGTCGGCAAGGTTTGGCTACACCTTC; CDR3: CAISESARFGYTF
length: 15; V: TRBV5-1; J: TRBJ1-6; size: -; D: -; DNA: TGCGCCAGCAGCTTGGGGCAGGTGGATAATTCACCCCTCCACTTT; CDR3: CASSLGQVDNSPLHF
length: 14; V: TRBV6-1; J: TRBJ1-2; size: once; D: TRBD1; DNA: TGTGCCAGCAGTGACCTTCGACAGGGCCATGGCTACACCTTC; CDR3: CASSDLRQGHGYTF
length: 13; V: TRBV2; J: TRBJ2-1; size: -; D: -; DNA: TGTGCCAGCAGTGAAGGGCGGAACAATGAGCAGTTCTTC; CDR3: CASSEGRNNEQFF
length: 15; V: TRBV5-1; J: TRBJ1-6; size: -; D: -; DNA: TGCGCCAGCAGCGCATTGGGGGCACTCAATTCACCCCTCCACTTT; CDR3: CASSALGALNSPLHF
length: 14; V: TRBV30; J: TRBJ1-1; size: -; D: -; DNA: TGTGCCTGGAGTTTCTTCGGGGGAAACACTGAAGCTTTCTTT; CDR3: CAWSFFGGNTEAFF
length: 16; V: TRBV7-3; J: TRBJ1-1; size: -; D: TRBD1; DNA: TGTGCCAGCAGCTTGGGGAGACAGGGCGGGACGACTGAAGCTTTCTTT; CDR3: CASSLGRQGGTTEAFF
length: 15; V: TRBV6-5; J: TRBJ2-7; size: -; D: TRBD1; DNA: TGTGCCAGCAGTTACTCGAGTCGCAGGGGGCGCGAGCAGTACTTC; CDR3: CASSYSSRRGREQYF
length: 13; V: TRBV11-2; J: TRBJ2-7; size: few; D: TRBD1; DNA: TGTGCCAGCAGCCCGGACAGGGGCTACGAGCAGTACTTC; CDR3: CASSPDRGYEQYF
length: 14; V: TRBV13; J: TRBJ2-1; size: -; D: -; DNA: TGTGCCAGCAGCCTGGAACCCTACAACAATGAGCAGTTCTTC; CDR3: CASSLEPYNNEQFF
length: 15; V: TRBV7-6; J: TRBJ2-7; size: -; D: -; DNA: TGTGCCAGCAGCTTAGGGCCCCCGACATCCTACGAGCAGTACTTC; CDR3: CASSLGPPTSYEQYF
length: 15; V: TRBV6-1; J: TRBJ2-7; size: -; D: TRBD2; DNA: TGTGCCAGCAGTGAAAGTGGGACTAGCGCCTACGAGCAGTACTTC; CDR3: CASSESGTSAYEQYF
length: 16; V: TRBV6-4; J: TRBJ2-3; size: once; D: TRBD2; DNA: TGTGCCAGCAGTGCTGATAGCGGGAGGGCTACAGATACGCAGTATTTT; CDR3: CASSADSGRATDTQYF
length: 16; V: TRBV4-3; J: TRBJ2-7; size: -; D: -; DNA: TGCGCCAGCAGCCACTCGAGCGGAATTCCCACCTACGAGCAGTACTTC; CDR3: CASSHSSGIPTYEQYF
length: 12; V: TRBV10-3; J: TRBJ2-2; size: -; D: -; DNA: TGTGCCATCAGTGAGGGGCCCTCGTGGCTGTTTTTT; CDR3: CAISEGPSWLFF
length: 17; V: TRBV5-1; J: TRBJ2-3; size: -; D: TRBD2; DNA: TGCGCCAGCAGCTTGATGGCTAGCGGGACTAGCACAGATACGCAGTATTTT; CDR3: CASSLMASGTSTDTQYF
length: 12; V: TRBV28; J: TRBJ2-7; size: -; D: TRBD2; DNA: TGTGCCAGCAGGTCCAGCGGGAGGGCCAAGTACTTC; CDR3: CASRSSGRAKYF
length: 15; V: TRBV9; J: TRBJ2-2; size: few; D: TRBD2; DNA: TGTGCCAGCAGCCTAGCGGGAGGCGGTACCGGGGAGCTGTTTTTT; CDR3: CASSLAGGGTGELFF
length: 13; V: TRBV5-1; J: TRBJ2-3; size: -; D: -; DNA: TGCGCCAGCAGTTTGGGGTCTCGGGATACGCAGTATTTT; CDR3: CASSLGSRDTQYF
length: 13; V: TRBV6-5; J: TRBJ2-7; size: -; D: -; DNA: TGTGCCAGCAGTTCCTTGGGACTCTACGAGCAGTACTTC; CDR3: CASSSLGLYEQYF
length: 14; V: TRBV29-1; J: TRBJ2-6; size: -; D: -; DNA: TGCAGCGTTGAAATAGGGGCTGGGGCCAACGTCCTGACTTTC; CDR3: CSVEIGAGANVLTF
length: 16; V: TRBV5-8; J: TRBJ1-4; size: -; D: -; DNA: TGTGCCAGCAGCCCCCTTACAGGCGACGATAATGAAAAACTGTTTTTT; CDR3: CASSPLTGDDNEKLFF
length: 16; V: TRBV11-2; J: TRBJ2-7; size: -; D: -; DNA: TGTGCCAGCAGCTCTAGCTCGACAGGTTCCTCCTACGAGCAGTACTTC; CDR3: CASSSSSTGSSYEQYF
length: 12; V: TRBV5-4; J: TRBJ2-7; size: -; D: -; DNA: TGTACCAGCAGCGCTCGCCCTTACGAGCAGTACTTC; CDR3: CTSSARPYEQYF
length: 14; V: TRBV30; J: TRBJ2-1; size: -; D: TRBD2; DNA: TGTGTGGGTAGCGGGAGTCCGATGGGAGGTGAGCAGTTCTTC; CDR3: CVGSGSPMGGEQFF
length: 15; V: TRBV6-6; J: TRBJ1-4; size: once; D: -; DNA: TGTGCCAGCAGTTACTCACTCCGGGATAGCGAAAAACTGTTTTTT; CDR3: CASSYSLRDSEKLFF
length: 15; V: TRBV6-5; J: TRBJ2-7; size: -; D: -; DNA: TGTGCCAGCAGTTACTCGCGGAGAGGGACCTACGAGCAGTACTTC; CDR3: CASSYSRRGTYEQYF
length: 12; V: TRBV30; J: TRBJ2-1; size: -; D: -; DNA: TGTGCCTGGAACGGACGGTACAATGAGCAGTTCTTC; CDR3: CAWNGRYNEQFF
length: 15; V: TRBV28; J: TRBJ1-5; size: once; D: -; DNA: TGTGCCAGTTTTGAGGGGGGTCTTCTAAGTCAGCCCCAGCATTTT; CDR3: CASFEGGLLSQPQHF
length: 13; V: TRBV5-6; J: TRBJ2-3; size: -; D: -; DNA: TGTGCCAGCAGCTTGTCCGTCACAGATACGCAGTATTTT; CDR3: CASSLSVTDTQYF
length: 14; V: TRBV10-3; J: TRBJ2-7; size: -; D: TRBD1; DNA: TGTGCCATCAGTGTTTCGGGACAGACGTACGAGCAGTACTTC; CDR3: CAISVSGQTYEQYF
length: 14; V: TRBV5-1; J: TRBJ2-7; size: -; D: TRBD1; DNA: TGCGCCAGCAGCCCAGGGGGCCCGAATGGTGAGCAGTACTTC; CDR3: CASSPGGPNGEQYF